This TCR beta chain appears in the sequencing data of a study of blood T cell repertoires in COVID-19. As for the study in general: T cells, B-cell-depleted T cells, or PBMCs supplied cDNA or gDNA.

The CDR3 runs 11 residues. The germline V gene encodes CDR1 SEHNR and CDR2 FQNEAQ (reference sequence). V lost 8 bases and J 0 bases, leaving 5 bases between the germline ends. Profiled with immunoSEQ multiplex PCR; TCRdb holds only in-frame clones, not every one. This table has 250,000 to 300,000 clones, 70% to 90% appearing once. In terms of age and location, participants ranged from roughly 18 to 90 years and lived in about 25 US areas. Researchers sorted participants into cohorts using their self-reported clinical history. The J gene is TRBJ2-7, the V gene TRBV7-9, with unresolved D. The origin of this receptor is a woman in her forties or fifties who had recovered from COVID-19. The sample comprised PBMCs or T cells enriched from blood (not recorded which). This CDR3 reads CASGHSYEQYF. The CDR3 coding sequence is TGTGCCAGCGGGCACTCCTACGAGCAGTACTTC.